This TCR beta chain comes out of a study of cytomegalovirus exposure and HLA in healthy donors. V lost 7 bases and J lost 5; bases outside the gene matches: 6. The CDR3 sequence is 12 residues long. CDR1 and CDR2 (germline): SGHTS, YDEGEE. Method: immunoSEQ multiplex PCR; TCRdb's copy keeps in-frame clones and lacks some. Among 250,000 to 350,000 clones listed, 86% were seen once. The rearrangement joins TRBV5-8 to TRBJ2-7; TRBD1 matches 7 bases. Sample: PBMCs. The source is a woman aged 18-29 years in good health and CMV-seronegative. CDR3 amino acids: CASGRGINEQYF. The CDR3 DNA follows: TGTGCCAGCGGCAGGGGGATCAACGAGCAGTACTTC.